This T cell receptor (beta chain) originates from a study of cytomegalovirus exposure and HLA in healthy donors. Study outcomes and limitations: Some highly shared sequence variants likely arose as a pipeline artifact. CMV serostatus was the only recorded immune exposure for donors. Cytomegalovirus-associated TCR beta chains were listed, numbering 150 to 200. An analysis done earlier found most TCR beta V segments productive about 87% or about 30% of the time.

V lost 1 base, J lost 0 bases, and 4 bases lay in between. CDR1 is MNHEY, CDR2 SVGAGI, per germline. This CDR3 has 13 amino acids. As to this clone: Its antigen is not identified.

PCR was performed using 60 Vbeta and 13 Jbeta primers. Only in-frame clones appear in the TCRdb table, and some are missing; sequencing was by immunoSEQ multiplex PCR. The sample has a few hundred thousand clones; around 90% are singletons. The clonotype originates from a girl aged 2-9 years in good health and CMV-seronegative. The sample comprised PBMCs. The gene calls are TRBV6-5 and TRBJ2-7, with no clear D. The CDR3 nucleotides read TGTGCCAGCAGTTACTTGAGCTCCTACGAGCAGTACTTC. Translation: CASSYLSSYEQYF.